Below are 5 T cell receptor beta chains sequenced from a single sample in a study of a mutant IDH1 vaccine in newly diagnosed glioma. The time point denotes: baseline, week 1 (first vaccination visit). Treatment indicated: pre-vaccination baseline after standard-of-care therapy. TCRdb's table, derived via immunoSEQ multiplex PCR, lists solely in-frame clones and lacks some. The data contain about 38,000 clones, around 90% of them singletons. This material consisted of PBMCs, taken from a glioma patient treated with radiotherapy, temozolomide or both. The origin of the receptors is a man aged 18 to 29 with glioma.

The V gene is TRBV10-3, the J gene TRBJ2-2; 8 nucleotides line up with TRBD1. The CDR3 has 14 residues. CDR1 is ENHRY and CDR2 is SYGVKD in the germline V gene. V lost 4 bases to trimming and J lost 8 bases; unmatched junction nucleotides: 6. Here the CDR3 DNA reads TGTGCCATCAGTGGAGTGCAGGGGGCTGGGGAGCTGTTTTTT. Its protein is CAISGVQGAGELFF.

This chain joins TRBV7-2 and TRBJ2-7; D perhaps matches TRBD2 (5 bases). The CDR3 is 13 residues long. Looked up from germline, CDR1 is SGHTA and CDR2 is FQGNSA. V was trimmed by 4 bases and J by 7 bases, leaving 14 bases between them. CDR3 sequence (DNA): TGTGCCAGCAGCTCCGGGCTCCCGGGGGAGCAGTACTTC. This gives the protein CASSSGLPGEQYF.

This chain links TRBV7-2 with TRBJ1-1; 7 positions match TRBD1. The CDR3 consists of 16 residues. Germline V gives CDR1 SGHTA, CDR2 FQGNSA. Unmatched junction bases numbered 6, after V lost 1 base and J lost 1 base. For the CDR3, the DNA is TGTGCCAGCAGCTTAGGGGACAGTAGGACGAACACTGAAGCTTTCTTT. Translated, it gives CASSLGDSRTNTEAFF.

The CDR3 DNA reads TGTGCCAGCAGCCCGCCAGGGGCCCATCAGCCCCAGCATTTT. Amino acid sequence: CASSPPGAHQPQHF. The J gene is TRBJ1-5, the V gene TRBV9; TRBD1 might be the D (6 bases). The V gene lost 4 bases and the J gene lost 5 bases, with 13 bases spanning the gap. The CDR3 is 14 residues long. CDR1 SGDLS and CDR2 YYNGEE come from the germline V gene.

The chain has TRBV6-1 and TRBJ2-2; no firm D call. The CDR3 spans 16 residues. V lost 2 bases, J lost 4 bases, and 14 bases lay in between. The germline V gene encodes CDR1 MNHNS and CDR2 SASEGT. CDR3 in DNA: TGTGCCAGCAGTGAAAGTATCGGCCGGATCACCGGGGAGCTGTTTTTT. It translates to CASSESIGRITGELFF.